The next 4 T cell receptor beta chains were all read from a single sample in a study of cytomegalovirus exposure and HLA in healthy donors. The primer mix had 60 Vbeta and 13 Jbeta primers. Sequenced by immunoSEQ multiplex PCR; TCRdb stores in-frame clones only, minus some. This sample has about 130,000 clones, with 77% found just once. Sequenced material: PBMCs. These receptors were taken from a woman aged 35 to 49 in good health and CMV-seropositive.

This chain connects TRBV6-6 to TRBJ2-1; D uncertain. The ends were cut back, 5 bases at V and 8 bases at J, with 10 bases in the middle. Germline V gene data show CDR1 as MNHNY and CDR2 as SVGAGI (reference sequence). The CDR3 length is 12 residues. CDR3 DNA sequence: TGTGCCAGCAGTGCAATCGGAGATGAGCAGTTCTTC. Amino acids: CASSAIGDEQFF.

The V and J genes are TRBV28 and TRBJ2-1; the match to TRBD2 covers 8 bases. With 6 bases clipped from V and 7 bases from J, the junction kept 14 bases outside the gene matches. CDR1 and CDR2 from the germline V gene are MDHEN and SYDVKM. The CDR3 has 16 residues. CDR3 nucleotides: TGTGCCAGCAGCAGTTGGTTGACTAGCGCCCTTAATGAGCAGTTCTTC. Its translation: CASSSWLTSALNEQFF.

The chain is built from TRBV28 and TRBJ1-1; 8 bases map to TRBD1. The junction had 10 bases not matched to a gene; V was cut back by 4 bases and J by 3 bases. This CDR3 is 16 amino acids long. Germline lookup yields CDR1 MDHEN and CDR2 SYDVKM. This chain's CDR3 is CASSYGQGGEDTEAFF. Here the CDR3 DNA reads TGTGCCAGCAGTTACGGACAGGGAGGGGAGGACACTGAAGCTTTCTTT. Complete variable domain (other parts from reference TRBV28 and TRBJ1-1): DVKVTQSSRYLVKRTGEKVFLECVQDMDHENMFWYRQDPGLGLRLIYFSYDVKMKEKGDIPEGYSVSREKKERFSLILESASTNQTSMYLCASSYGQGGEDTEAFFGQGTRLTVV.

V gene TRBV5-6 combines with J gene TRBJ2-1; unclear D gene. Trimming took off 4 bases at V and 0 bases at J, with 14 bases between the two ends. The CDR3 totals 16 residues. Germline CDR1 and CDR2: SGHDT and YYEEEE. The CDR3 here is CASSLSVVSSYNEQFF. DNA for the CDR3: TGTGCCAGCAGCCTGAGCGTGGTTAGCTCCTACAATGAGCAGTTCTTC.